This T cell receptor beta chain was captured in a study of blood T cell repertoires in COVID-19. Across the study: The study drew acute and convalescent COVID-19 samples from the United States, Italy and Spain. T cells, B-cell-depleted T cells, or PBMCs provided the cDNA or gDNA that served as material.

Assay used: immunoSEQ multiplex PCR; TCRdb lists only in-frame clones, some missing. The sample contains under 300,000 clones, 83% of which appear only once. The CDR3 length is 13 residues. The J segment lost 8 bases and the V segment lost 8 bases, leaving 9 bases of the junction unmatched. Germline V CDR1 and CDR2: ENHRY, SYGVKD. Sequencing was carried out using peripheral blood. The gene calls are TRBV10-3 and TRBJ2-1, with 7 bases fitting TRBD2. The sequence came from a human donor in a cohort sampled during active COVID-19. CDR3 residues: CAIRGGRFDEQFF. In DNA, the CDR3 is TGTGCCATCCGGGGAGGGAGGTTTGATGAGCAGTTCTTC.